This paragraph reports one T cell receptor (beta chain). This record belongs to a study of T cell changes during pregnancy in multiple sclerosis. Germline CDR1 is MNHEY and CDR2 is SMNVEV (reference sequence). The CDR3 is made up of 13 amino acids. J gave up 7 bases and V 7 bases, and 7 bases lay outside the gene matches. TCRdb's table, derived via immunoSEQ multiplex PCR, lists solely in-frame clones and lacks some. The sample has about 85,000 clones; approximately 91% are singletons. This sequence was found in a female donor with multiple sclerosis, enrolled in a pregnancy study. The chain carries TRBV27 and TRBJ2-1, with 7 bases that match TRBD2. This specimen was peripheral blood, taken in the first trimester of pregnancy. CDR3 in amino acids: CASINGLGNEQFF. DNA of the CDR3: TGTGCCAGCATTAACGGACTAGGGAATGAGCAGTTCTTC.